This T cell receptor beta chain was captured in a study of identical twins. With no exceptions, donors were healthy Caucasians. This clonotype showed up many times. Antigen: not known. Germline lookup yields CDR1 MGHDK and CDR2 SYGVNS. With 5 bases removed from V and 1 base from J, the gap between germline ends came to 14 bases. This CDR3 region has 15 residues. General observations from the study: Zero-insertion findings could be partly confounded by invariant cells (MAIT and iNKT cells).

Addition of a universal primer site occurred through template switching, and cDNA carried unique molecular identifiers. TCRdb used MiXCR to reprocess the 5' RACE reads, holding one entry per CDR3 protein. Among approximately 140,000 distinct CDR3 sequences listed, roughly 3.5% were seen once. Sequencing input: memory T cells sorted from blood. The chain recombines TRBV25-1 with TRBJ2-5; either TRBD1 or TRBD2 may fit D (5 bases each). The sequence was collected from a man younger than 35 in good health. The CDR3 DNA sequence: TGTGCCAGCAGTCTTCCGGGACCCTCCCAAGAGACCCAGTACTTC. Its protein is CASSLPGPSQETQYF. Supplemented by reference TRBV25-1 and TRBJ2-5, the full variable domain reads EADIYQTPRYLVIGTGKKITLECSQTMGHDKMYWYQQDPGMELHLIHYSYGVNSTEKGDLSSESTVSRIRTEHFPLTLESARPSHTSQYLCASSLPGPSQETQYFGPGTRLLVL.